Listed below are T cell receptor beta chains from one sample, sequenced in a study of blood T cell repertoires in COVID-19. Libraries were prepared by immunoSEQ multiplex PCR; TCRdb keeps only in-frame clonotypes and omits some of them. In the table there are around 130,000 clones, 86% of which are singletons. Material: PBMCs or T cells enriched from blood (not recorded which). The receptors stem from a woman in her forties or fifties who had recovered from COVID-19. The CDR3 runs from the conserved cysteine through the conserved F or W. A D gene is named only where the DNA matches it firmly. Only some rows state a clone size, as once, few, many or a class for expanded clones.

D: TRBD2; V: TRBV7-9; J: TRBJ2-1; size: -; CDR3: CASSSMPGGLAGALEQFF; DNA: TGTGCCAGCAGCTCGATGCCCGGGGGGCTAGCGGGGGCCTTAGAGCAGTTCTTC
D: -; V: TRBV2; J: TRBJ1-4; size: -; CDR3: CARGGRGEATNEKLFF; DNA: TGTGCCCGTGGCGGTAGGGGCGAAGCAACTAATGAAAAACTGTTTTTT
D: TRBD1; V: TRBV7-3; J: TRBJ1-1; size: -; CDR3: CASSPGGNTEAFF; DNA: TGTGCCAGCAGTCCAGGGGGGAACACTGAAGCTTTCTTT
D: -; V: TRBV19; J: TRBJ1-5; size: -; CDR3: CASTWTDGNQPQHF; DNA: TGTGCCAGTACCTGGACAGATGGCAATCAGCCCCAGCATTTT
D: -; V: TRBV27; J: TRBJ2-3; size: -; CDR3: CASSLRSVPTDTQYF; DNA: TGTGCCAGCAGTTTACGGTCCGTCCCCACAGATACGCAGTATTTT
D: -; V: TRBV7-6; J: TRBJ2-1; size: -; CDR3: CASSLDPRIYNEQFF; DNA: TGTGCCAGCAGCTTAGACCCGCGTATTTACAATGAGCAGTTCTTC
D: -; V: TRBV7-9; J: TRBJ1-3; size: -; CDR3: CASSLAGGTGNTIYF; DNA: TGTGCCAGCAGCTTAGCTGGGGGGACTGGAAACACCATATATTTT
D: -; V: TRBV7-8; J: TRBJ2-1; size: -; CDR3: CASSQGLVPSYNEQFF; DNA: TGTGCCAGCAGCCAGGGGCTAGTACCCTCCTACAATGAGCAGTTCTTC
D: TRBD1; V: TRBV20-1; J: TRBJ2-4; size: -; CDR3: CSVGQRIQYF; DNA: TGCAGCGTGGGACAGCGCATTCAGTACTTC
D: -; V: TRBV27; J: TRBJ1-5; size: -; CDR3: CASKAQGPNQPQHF; DNA: TGTGCCAGCAAGGCACAGGGTCCCAATCAGCCCCAGCATTTT
D: -; V: TRBV29-1; J: TRBJ2-1; size: -; CDR3: CSVEFPMGALGSDNEQFF; DNA: TGCAGCGTTGAGTTCCCCATGGGGGCCCTGGGATCTGACAATGAGCAGTTCTTC
D: TRBD1; V: TRBV5-1; J: TRBJ1-5; size: -; CDR3: CASSPGTGSQPQHF; DNA: TGCGCCAGCAGCCCGGGGACAGGTTCTCAGCCCCAGCATTTT
D: -; V: TRBV5-5; J: TRBJ2-7; size: -; CDR3: CASSLLGSGSYEQYF; DNA: TGTGCCAGCAGCTTGCTCGGATCGGGTTCCTACGAGCAGTACTTC
D: -; V: TRBV19; J: TRBJ1-1; size: -; CDR3: CASSLADEAFF; DNA: TGTGCCAGTAGCCTCGCAGATGAAGCTTTCTTT
D: TRBD1; V: TRBV30; J: TRBJ1-2; size: -; CDR3: CAWSSTGGHGYTF; DNA: TGTGCCTGGAGTTCTACAGGGGGACATGGCTACACCTTC
D: -; V: TRBV6-2/TRBV6-3; J: TRBJ1-4; size: -; CDR3: CASSYQNEKLFF; DNA: TGTGCCAGCAGTTACCAGAATGAAAAACTGTTTTTT
D: -; V: TRBV6-5; J: TRBJ2-7; size: once; CDR3: CASSYGPLVRGEQYF; DNA: TGTGCCAGCAGTTACGGTCCGCTGGTACGGGGCGAGCAGTACTTC
D: -; V: TRBV5-5; J: TRBJ2-2; size: -; CDR3: CASSRQSGTGELFF; DNA: TGTGCCAGCAGTCGACAGTCGGGCACCGGGGAGCTGTTTTTT
D: -; V: TRBV9; J: TRBJ2-7; size: -; CDR3: CAYWGGSYEQYF; DNA: TGTGCCTATTGGGGCGGCTCCTACGAGCAGTACTTC
D: TRBD1; V: TRBV15; J: TRBJ2-7; size: -; CDR3: CATSRGDREYEQYF; DNA: TGTGCCACCAGCAGAGGAGACAGGGAGTACGAGCAGTACTTC
D: TRBD2; V: TRBV5-6; J: TRBJ2-1; size: -; CDR3: CATGLAGGVDEQFF; DNA: TGTGCCACAGGACTAGCGGGGGGTGTAGATGAGCAGTTCTTC
D: -; V: TRBV7-9; J: TRBJ1-1; size: once; CDR3: CASSWTANTEAFF; DNA: TGTGCCAGCAGCTGGACAGCGAACACTGAAGCTTTCTTT
D: -; V: TRBV21-1; J: TRBJ2-5; size: -; CDR3: CASSKAQGPGEETQYF; DNA: TGTGCCAGCAGCAAAGCACAGGGCCCTGGGGAAGAGACCCAGTACTTC
D: TRBD1; V: TRBV13; J: TRBJ1-4; size: -; CDR3: CASSSETGPLEKLFF; DNA: TGTGCCAGCAGCTCCGAGACAGGGCCCCTGGAAAAACTGTTTTTT
D: -; V: TRBV6-5; J: TRBJ2-7; size: -; CDR3: CASRPTGLAYEQYF; DNA: TGTGCCAGCAGGCCTACAGGGTTGGCCTACGAGCAGTACTTC
D: -; V: TRBV4-1; J: TRBJ2-5; size: -; CDR3: CASSQDPTDAVERYF; DNA: TGCGCCAGCAGCCAAGATCCGACAGATGCAGTCGAGAGGTACTTC